A selection of T cell receptor beta chains follows, all from one sample in a study of blood T cell repertoires in COVID-19. TCRdb keeps only in-frame clones here, not all; method: immunoSEQ multiplex PCR. Here the sample spans approximately 250,000 clones, approximately 86% being singletons. The sequencing input was peripheral blood. Source of these receptors: a woman between 65 and 79 years old with COVID-19, enrolled during active disease. Each CDR3 is given with its conserved first and last residue. A D gene is named only where the DNA matches it firmly. Clone size, where shown, is once, few, many, or a class for clones that have expanded.

CASSLFGEQYF	TGTGCCAGCAGCTTATTCGGCGAGCAGTACTTC	-	few	TRBV7-9	TRBJ2-7
CATSDFGGANEKLFF	TGTGCCACCAGTGATTTCGGGGGAGCTAATGAAAAACTGTTTTTT	-	-	TRBV24-1	TRBJ1-4
CASTRGGGFSMNTEAFF	TGTGCCAGCACAAGGGGAGGCGGATTCAGCATGAACACTGAAGCTTTCTTT	-	-	TRBV28	TRBJ1-1
CASRTNTGELFF	TGTGCCAGCAGGACAAACACCGGGGAGCTGTTTTTT	-	-	TRBV12-3/TRBV12-4	TRBJ2-2
CASSIPGGNQPQHF	TGTGCCAGTAGTATACCCGGGGGCAATCAGCCCCAGCATTTT	-	-	TRBV19	TRBJ1-5
CASSPHWTGYQETQYF	TGTGCCAGCAGCCCCCACTGGACAGGGTACCAAGAGACCCAGTACTTC	TRBD1	-	TRBV11-2	TRBJ2-5
CASSPRTVSMNTEAFF	TGTGCCAGCTCACCCCGGACAGTTAGCATGAACACTGAAGCTTTCTTT	-	-	TRBV18	TRBJ1-1
CASSPQGTTGNYGYTF	TGTGCCAGCTCACCGCAGGGGACGACCGGTAACTATGGCTACACCTTC	-	-	TRBV18	TRBJ1-2
CASRDPTGVETQYF	TGCGCCAGCAGGGACCCGACAGGGGTTGAGACCCAGTACTTC	TRBD1	-	TRBV5-1	TRBJ2-5
CASSRGQITDTQYF	TGTGCCAGTAGTAGGGGACAGATCACAGATACGCAGTATTTT	TRBD1	-	TRBV19	TRBJ2-3
CASSPRDRGYNEQFF	TGTGCCAGCAGCCCTCGGGACAGGGGGTACAATGAGCAGTTCTTC	TRBD1	few	TRBV7-9	TRBJ2-1
CASIRDRDMNTEAFF	TGTGCCAGTATTAGGGACAGGGATATGAACACTGAAGCTTTCTTT	TRBD1	-	TRBV19	TRBJ1-1
CASSLTRGTGELFF	TGTGCCAGCAGCTTAACTCGGGGAACCGGGGAGCTGTTTTTT	-	-	TRBV7-2	TRBJ2-2
CASSVGTLGKEKLFF	TGTGCCAGTAGCGTCGGGACATTAGGAAAAGAAAAACTGTTTTTT	-	-	TRBV19	TRBJ1-4
CAISQEREKLFF	TGTGCCATCAGTCAAGAACGGGAAAAACTGTTTTTT	-	-	TRBV10-3	TRBJ1-4
CAIWGAGKNTGELFF	TGTGCCATCTGGGGCGCGGGGAAGAACACCGGGGAGCTGTTTTTT	-	-	TRBV10-3	TRBJ2-2
CASSPLQYEAFF	TGTGCCAGCAGTCCCCTCCAGTATGAAGCTTTCTTT	-	-	TRBV2	TRBJ1-1
CASSLGGARSRNEAFF	TGTGCCAGCAGTCTGGGGGGGGCGAGGAGTAGGAATGAAGCTTTCTTT	-	-	TRBV5-6	TRBJ1-1
CASSPGQGQTNEKLFF	TGTGCCAGCAGCCCGGGACAGGGTCAAACTAATGAAAAACTGTTTTTT	TRBD1	many	TRBV3-1/TRBV3-2	TRBJ1-4
CAWSVLTANYGYTF	TGTGCCTGGAGTGTACTGACTGCTAACTATGGCTACACCTTC	-	-	TRBV30	TRBJ1-2
CASSPPWGQGDMEQYF	TGTGCCAGCTCACCACCGTGGGGACAGGGGGATATGGAGCAGTACTTC	TRBD1	-	TRBV18	TRBJ2-7
CASSPTGRNEQYF	TGTGCCAGCAGCCCTACGGGGAGGAACGAGCAGTACTTC	-	-	TRBV9	TRBJ2-7